This TCR beta chain was recorded in a study of blood T cell repertoires in COVID-19. Trimming removed 5 bases from V and 7 bases from J, with 23 bases in between. This CDR3 has 17 amino acids. Germline V gene data show CDR1 as SEHNR and CDR2 as FQNEAQ (reference sequence). The method was immunoSEQ multiplex PCR; TCRdb's version includes in-frame clones alone and lacks a portion of them. The data contain approximately 170,000 clones, roughly 80% of them seen just once; the ten biggest clones take up around 8.4%. This chain uses TRBV7-9 with TRBJ2-2, with D possibly TRBD1 on 6 matching bases. Sequencing was done on a sample of peripheral blood. The sequence was collected from a woman of 80 years or more with COVID-19, enrolled during active disease. CDR3 protein: CASSLTYSHRELGELFF. The CDR3 DNA follows: TGTGCCAGCAGCCTGACTTATTCTCACAGGGAACTCGGGGAGCTGTTTTTT.